Listed below are T cell receptor beta chains from one sample, sequenced in a study of beta chain features in type 1 diabetes. Sequenced by immunoSEQ multiplex PCR; TCRdb stores in-frame clones only, minus some. The sample records fewer than 150,000 clones, around 7% being singletons. The sample comprised central memory CD4+ T cells from blood. The receptors were sampled from a woman aged 25 to 39 in good health. The CDR3 runs from the conserved cysteine through the conserved F or W. The D gene is left open where the match is weak. Not all rows give a size; the values are once, few, many and, for expanded clones, a class.

clone_size: NA
j_call: TRBJ2-3
v_call: TRBV28
d_call: NA
cdr3_aa: CASSFGDSKGNTQYF
cdr3_nt: TGTGCCAGCAGTTTTGGGGACTCAAAGGGGAATACGCAGTATTTT

clone_size: few
j_call: TRBJ2-3
v_call: TRBV5-5
d_call: NA
cdr3_aa: CASSLANRGAASTDTQYF
cdr3_nt: TGTGCCAGCAGCTTGGCCAATCGGGGGGCGGCCAGCACAGATACGCAGTATTTT

clone_size: NA
j_call: TRBJ2-1
v_call: TRBV6-6
d_call: TRBD1
cdr3_aa: CASSQGTGLLNNEQFF
cdr3_nt: TGTGCCAGCAGCCAAGGGACAGGGCTTTTAAACAATGAGCAGTTCTTC

clone_size: few
j_call: TRBJ2-2
v_call: TRBV27
d_call: TRBD2
cdr3_aa: CASTLGVFTSLAGEVTGELFF
cdr3_nt: TGTGCCAGCACCCTAGGGGTTTTTACTAGCCTAGCGGGAGAGGTCACCGGGGAGCTGTTTTTT

clone_size: NA
j_call: TRBJ1-2
v_call: TRBV7-2
d_call: TRBD1
cdr3_aa: CASSPDRVNYGYTF
cdr3_nt: TGTGCCAGCAGCCCAGACAGGGTTAACTATGGCTACACCTTC

clone_size: few
j_call: TRBJ2-1
v_call: TRBV4-3
d_call: TRBD2
cdr3_aa: CASSQALAGGYYNEQFF
cdr3_nt: TGCGCCAGCAGCCAAGCGCTAGCGGGAGGGTACTACAATGAGCAGTTCTTC

clone_size: NA
j_call: TRBJ2-7
v_call: TRBV20-1
d_call: TRBD1
cdr3_aa: CSAPTGDEQYF
cdr3_nt: TGCAGTGCTCCGACAGGGGACGAGCAGTACTTC

clone_size: NA
j_call: TRBJ1-2
v_call: TRBV7-2
d_call: NA
cdr3_aa: CASSLATGLEGYTF
cdr3_nt: TGTGCCAGCAGCTTAGCTACAGGGCTAGAAGGCTACACCTTC

clone_size: NA
j_call: TRBJ2-7
v_call: TRBV18
d_call: NA
cdr3_aa: CASSPRQGTLAGPYEQYF
cdr3_nt: TGTGCCAGCTCACCTAGACAGGGGACCCTAGCGGGGCCCTACGAGCAGTACTTC

clone_size: few
j_call: TRBJ2-5
v_call: TRBV2
d_call: TRBD2
cdr3_aa: CASRREGSETQYF
cdr3_nt: TGTGCCAGCAGGCGGGAGGGTTCGGAGACCCAGTACTTC

clone_size: NA
j_call: TRBJ2-3
v_call: TRBV5-1
d_call: NA
cdr3_aa: CASSLGLEGGTDTQYF
cdr3_nt: TGCGCCAGCAGCTTAGGACTAGAGGGGGGCACAGATACGCAGTATTTT

clone_size: few
j_call: TRBJ1-1
v_call: TRBV6-1
d_call: NA
cdr3_aa: CASSDPGQQNTEAFF
cdr3_nt: TGTGCCAGCAGTGACCCCGGACAGCAGAACACTGAAGCTTTCTTT

clone_size: few
j_call: TRBJ2-7
v_call: TRBV6-1
d_call: NA
cdr3_aa: CASRPDSSYEQYF
cdr3_nt: TGTGCCAGCAGACCGGACAGCTCCTACGAGCAGTACTTC

clone_size: NA
j_call: TRBJ1-5
v_call: TRBV18
d_call: TRBD1
cdr3_aa: CASSPTGSGTNQPQHF
cdr3_nt: TGTGCCAGCTCACCGACAGGGTCGGGAACCAATCAGCCCCAGCATTTT

clone_size: few
j_call: TRBJ2-2
v_call: TRBV29-1
d_call: TRBD1
cdr3_aa: CSVSPRGGTGNTGELFF
cdr3_nt: TGCAGCGTTTCACCGCGAGGGGGGACAGGGAACACCGGGGAGCTGTTTTTT

clone_size: NA
j_call: TRBJ2-1
v_call: TRBV2
d_call: NA
cdr3_aa: CASTHGDEQFF
cdr3_nt: TGTGCCAGCACCCACGGGGATGAGCAGTTCTTC

clone_size: NA
j_call: TRBJ1-5
v_call: TRBV27
d_call: TRBD1
cdr3_aa: CASKTNRGGQPQHF
cdr3_nt: TGTGCCAGCAAAACCAACAGGGGAGGTCAGCCCCAGCATTTT

clone_size: many
j_call: TRBJ2-5
v_call: TRBV7-2
d_call: NA
cdr3_aa: CASSLVTHQETQYF
cdr3_nt: TGTGCCAGCAGCTTAGTGACACACCAAGAGACCCAGTACTTC

clone_size: few
j_call: TRBJ2-1
v_call: TRBV11-2
d_call: TRBD2
cdr3_aa: CASSLVVLAGDNEQFF
cdr3_nt: TGTGCCAGCAGCTTAGTTGTTCTAGCGGGGGACAATGAGCAGTTCTTC

clone_size: few
j_call: TRBJ2-1
v_call: TRBV6-5
d_call: NA
cdr3_aa: CASSLSWEAYNEQFF
cdr3_nt: NA

clone_size: NA
j_call: TRBJ2-3
v_call: TRBV9
d_call: TRBD2
cdr3_aa: CASSGVEGAGAGDTQYF
cdr3_nt: TGTGCCAGCAGCGGCGTAGAGGGAGCGGGAGCAGGAGATACGCAGTATTTT

clone_size: many
j_call: TRBJ2-5
v_call: TRBV7-9
d_call: TRBD2
cdr3_aa: CASSSQKAGGYETQYF
cdr3_nt: TGTGCCAGCAGCTCCCAGAAAGCGGGAGGCTATGAGACCCAGTACTTC

clone_size: NA
j_call: TRBJ2-5
v_call: TRBV29-1
d_call: TRBD2
cdr3_aa: CSVGLAGAVETQYF
cdr3_nt: TGCAGCGTTGGGTTAGCGGGAGCAGTGGAGACCCAGTACTTC

clone_size: NA
j_call: TRBJ2-1
v_call: TRBV7-2
d_call: TRBD2
cdr3_aa: CASSLSGLAEDNEQFF
cdr3_nt: TGTGCCAGCAGCTTATCGGGACTAGCGGAAGACAATGAGCAGTTCTTC

clone_size: few
j_call: TRBJ2-7
v_call: TRBV7-8
d_call: TRBD2
cdr3_aa: CASSLVSGLEQYEQYF
cdr3_nt: TGTGCCAGCAGCTTAGTTTCGGGACTAGAGCAATACGAGCAGTACTTC

clone_size: few
j_call: TRBJ2-1
v_call: TRBV6-6
d_call: NA
cdr3_aa: CASRTLAAVTGNEQFF
cdr3_nt: TGTGCCAGCAGGACCCTAGCTGCGGTTACCGGAAATGAGCAGTTCTTC

clone_size: few
j_call: TRBJ2-7
v_call: TRBV6-1
d_call: NA
cdr3_aa: CASSSPSGHEQYF
cdr3_nt: TGTGCCAGCAGTTCCCCCTCAGGCCACGAGCAGTACTTC

clone_size: many
j_call: TRBJ2-2
v_call: TRBV7-2
d_call: TRBD2
cdr3_aa: CASSYGLAGAGGELFF
cdr3_nt: TGTGCCAGCAGCTATGGACTAGCGGGAGCGGGCGGGGAGCTGTTTTTT

clone_size: few
j_call: TRBJ1-2
v_call: TRBV4-1
d_call: NA
cdr3_aa: CASSQEGATPYGYTF
cdr3_nt: TGCGCCAGCAGCCAAGAGGGGGCTACTCCTTATGGCTACACCTTC

clone_size: NA
j_call: TRBJ2-1
v_call: TRBV4-2
d_call: NA
cdr3_aa: CASSQDRQGLADNEQFF
cdr3_nt: TGTGCCAGCAGCCAAGATAGGCAGGGGCTAGCGGACAATGAGCAGTTCTTC

clone_size: few
j_call: TRBJ2-2
v_call: TRBV7-9
d_call: TRBD1
cdr3_aa: CASSLTGAKGGELFF
cdr3_nt: TGTGCCAGCAGCTTAACAGGGGCCAAGGGCGGGGAGCTGTTTTTT

clone_size: NA
j_call: TRBJ2-7
v_call: TRBV6-5
d_call: NA
cdr3_aa: CASSYSYSHEQYF
cdr3_nt: TGTGCCAGCAGTTACTCGTATAGCCACGAGCAGTACTTC

clone_size: few
j_call: TRBJ1-2
v_call: TRBV28
d_call: TRBD1
cdr3_aa: CASTYTEGAGYGYTF
cdr3_nt: TGTGCCAGCACCTATACAGAGGGGGCTGGCTATGGCTACACCTTC

clone_size: few
j_call: TRBJ2-7
v_call: TRBV9
d_call: NA
cdr3_aa: CASSPSPTYSYEQYF
cdr3_nt: TGTGCCAGCAGCCCGAGTCCTACCTATTCCTACGAGCAGTACTTC

clone_size: few
j_call: TRBJ2-1
v_call: TRBV4-2
d_call: TRBD2
cdr3_aa: CASSQDRRAGGPRNEQFF
cdr3_nt: TGTGCCAGCAGCCAAGATCGGAGGGCGGGAGGGCCTCGGAATGAGCAGTTCTTC

clone_size: NA
j_call: TRBJ1-1
v_call: TRBV6-6
d_call: NA
cdr3_aa: CASGTGNTEAFF
cdr3_nt: TGTGCCAGCGGTACGGGGAACACTGAAGCTTTCTTT

clone_size: NA
j_call: TRBJ2-7
v_call: TRBV27
d_call: TRBD2
cdr3_aa: CASSFGAPGLAGGAAYEQYF
cdr3_nt: TGTGCCAGCAGTTTTGGGGCCCCAGGACTAGCGGGAGGTGCGGCCTACGAGCAGTACTTC

clone_size: many
j_call: TRBJ2-5
v_call: TRBV30
d_call: NA
cdr3_aa: CAWNRGAETQYF
cdr3_nt: TGTGCCTGGAATAGGGGCGCCGAGACCCAGTACTTC

clone_size: NA
j_call: TRBJ2-5
v_call: TRBV7-2
d_call: TRBD1
cdr3_aa: CASSRTGNQETQYF
cdr3_nt: TGTGCCAGCAGCCGGACAGGGAACCAAGAGACCCAGTACTTC

clone_size: few
j_call: TRBJ1-4
v_call: TRBV9
d_call: NA
cdr3_aa: CASSVGAGATNEKLFF
cdr3_nt: TGTGCCAGCAGCGTAGGGGCAGGGGCCACTAATGAAAAACTGTTTTTT

clone_size: NA
j_call: TRBJ2-7
v_call: TRBV7-8
d_call: NA
cdr3_aa: CASSLGPGRYEQYF
cdr3_nt: TGTGCCAGCAGCTTGGGTCCAGGGCGTTACGAGCAGTACTTC

clone_size: NA
j_call: TRBJ2-7
v_call: TRBV27
d_call: TRBD1
cdr3_aa: CASSSGQGRKVSYEQYF
cdr3_nt: TGTGCCAGCAGTTCCGGACAGGGCCGTAAAGTGTCCTACGAGCAGTACTTC

clone_size: NA
j_call: TRBJ1-3
v_call: TRBV5-6
d_call: NA
cdr3_aa: CASSRNRVAGNTIYF
cdr3_nt: TGTGCCAGCAGCCGAAACAGGGTAGCTGGAAACACCATATATTTT

clone_size: NA
j_call: TRBJ1-1
v_call: TRBV19
d_call: NA
cdr3_aa: CASPQPGRRMNTEAFF
cdr3_nt: TGTGCCAGCCCCCAGCCGGGTCGACGGATGAACACTGAAGCTTTCTTT

clone_size: few
j_call: TRBJ1-1
v_call: TRBV7-9
d_call: TRBD1
cdr3_aa: CASSLLTGPTEAFF
cdr3_nt: TGTGCCAGCAGCCTACTGACAGGGCCCACTGAAGCTTTCTTT

clone_size: few
j_call: TRBJ2-7
v_call: TRBV7-8
d_call: NA
cdr3_aa: CASSLVGGESYEQYF
cdr3_nt: TGTGCCAGCAGCTTAGTGGGCGGGGAATCCTACGAGCAGTACTTC

clone_size: NA
j_call: TRBJ2-1
v_call: TRBV5-4
d_call: NA
cdr3_aa: CASSYEGYEQFF
cdr3_nt: TGTGCCAGCAGCTACGAGGGTTATGAGCAGTTCTTC

clone_size: NA
j_call: TRBJ2-7
v_call: TRBV30
d_call: TRBD2
cdr3_aa: CAWSLTGTSGYEQYF
cdr3_nt: TGTGCCTGGAGCCTAACCGGGACTAGCGGTTACGAGCAGTACTTC

clone_size: NA
j_call: TRBJ2-1
v_call: TRBV2
d_call: TRBD2
cdr3_aa: CASSEDAGGYNEQFF
cdr3_nt: TGTGCCAGCAGTGAAGATGCGGGAGGGTACAATGAGCAGTTCTTC

clone_size: few
j_call: TRBJ1-1
v_call: TRBV19
d_call: TRBD1
cdr3_aa: CASSLGQEDKAFF
cdr3_nt: TGTGCCAGTAGTCTAGGACAGGAAGATAAAGCTTTCTTT

clone_size: NA
j_call: TRBJ2-3
v_call: TRBV7-8
d_call: NA
cdr3_aa: CASSLGRGPDTQYF
cdr3_nt: TGTGCCAGCAGCTTAGGACGGGGTCCAGATACGCAGTATTTT

clone_size: NA
j_call: TRBJ1-1
v_call: TRBV29-1
d_call: NA
cdr3_aa: CSVGEEWRGTEAFF
cdr3_nt: TGCAGCGTAGGGGAGGAGTGGCGAGGCACTGAAGCTTTCTTT

clone_size: few
j_call: TRBJ2-5
v_call: TRBV7-2
d_call: TRBD2
cdr3_aa: CASSPTTSGETQYF
cdr3_nt: TGTGCCAGCAGCCCCACCACTAGCGGGGAGACCCAGTACTTC

clone_size: NA
j_call: TRBJ1-4
v_call: TRBV4-1
d_call: TRBD1
cdr3_aa: CASSQDLSGQGNEKLFF
cdr3_nt: TGCGCCAGCAGCCAAGATCTCTCAGGACAGGGCAATGAAAAACTGTTTTTT

clone_size: many
j_call: TRBJ2-5
v_call: TRBV2
d_call: TRBD1
cdr3_aa: CASSIGGLKTQYF
cdr3_nt: TGTGCCAGCAGCATAGGGGGCCTCAAGACCCAGTACTTC

clone_size: NA
j_call: TRBJ1-1
v_call: TRBV7-9
d_call: NA
cdr3_aa: CASSRVELGAFF
cdr3_nt: TGTGCCAGCAGTCGGGTGGAGTTAGGAGCTTTCTTT

clone_size: few
j_call: TRBJ2-1
v_call: TRBV9
d_call: TRBD2
cdr3_aa: CASSGLGSGRNEQFF
cdr3_nt: TGTGCCAGCAGCGGGTTAGGTAGCGGGAGGAATGAGCAGTTCTTC

clone_size: NA
j_call: TRBJ2-7
v_call: TRBV28
d_call: NA
cdr3_aa: CASSPSSDNSPYEQYF
cdr3_nt: TGTGCCAGCAGTCCCTCCTCGGACAATTCCCCTTACGAGCAGTACTTC

clone_size: NA
j_call: TRBJ1-5
v_call: TRBV11-2
d_call: NA
cdr3_aa: CASSLGVQTNQPQHF
cdr3_nt: TGTGCCAGCAGCCTAGGGGTACAGACCAATCAGCCCCAGCATTTT